A single sample gave rise to the 15 T cell receptor beta chains below, sequenced in a study of T cells in localized non-small cell lung cancer. Method: immunoSEQ multiplex PCR; TCRdb's copy keeps in-frame clones and lacks some. The sample contains 53,000 or so clones, about 89% of which appear only once. The starting material was peripheral blood, obtained before any cancer treatment. Every receptor here comes from a man aged 40-75 years with stage I lung adenocarcinoma.

The rearrangement uses TRBV7-9 and TRBJ1-5, with 10 bases identical to TRBD1. The CDR3 contains 14 residues. Losses at the gene ends were 4 bases for V and 7 bases for J; bases not matched to a gene: 4. The germline CDR1 and CDR2 sequences are SEHNR and FQNEAQ (reference sequence). CDR3 coding DNA: TGTGCCAGCAGCTCGGGACAGGGGTCCCAGCCCCAGCATTTT. Translation: CASSSGQGSQPQHF. Looking up the rest from reference TRBV7-9 and TRBJ1-5 gives the full variable domain: DTGVSQNPRHKITKRGQNVTFRCDPISEHNRLYWYRQTLGQGPEFLTYFQNEAQLEKSRLLSDRFSAERPKGSFSTLEIQRTEQGDSAMYLCASSSGQGSQPQHFGDGTRLSIL.

This rearrangement joins TRBV27 to TRBJ2-1, with D possibly TRBD2 on 6 matching bases. Trimming cost V 2 bases and J 8 bases, with 10 bases left between them. The length of the CDR3 is 13 residues. The germline V gene encodes CDR1 MNHEY and CDR2 SMNVEV (reference sequence). The CDR3 loop is CASSLGGLDEQFF. The CDR3, as DNA: TGTGCCAGCAGTTTAGGGGGGTTGGATGAGCAGTTCTTC.

J is TRBJ2-6 and V is TRBV6-1, with TRBD2 matching 7 bases. From germline, CDR1 is MNHNS and CDR2 SASEGT. The length of the CDR3 is 20 residues. V dropped 4 bases and J dropped 4; count of bases not matched to a gene: 19. This CDR3 reads CASSARVIGRGRAGANVLTF. DNA for the CDR3: TGTGCCAGCAGTGCTAGGGTCATAGGGAGGGGCAGGGCCGGGGCCAACGTCCTGACTTTC.

The chain is built from TRBV18 and TRBJ2-7; D is possibly TRBD1 or TRBD2 (5 bases each). CDR1 is KGHSH and CDR2 is LQKENI in the germline V gene. The V and J ends lost 1 base and 4 bases respectively, with 5 bases between them. This CDR3 is built from 12 residues. The CDR3 DNA is TGTGCCAGCTCACCACGGGGGTACGAGCAGTACTTC. Protein: CASSPRGYEQYF.

J is TRBJ2-3 and V is TRBV15; 15 positions match TRBD2. Losses at the gene ends were 5 bases for V and 1 base for J; bases not matched to a gene: 7. Germline V gene data show CDR1 as LNHNV and CDR2 as YYDKDF (reference sequence). This CDR3 comprises 18 residues. As DNA, the CDR3 is TGTGCCACCAGCCGGACTAGCGGGAGGGCGGGGGGCACAGATACGCAGTATTTT. This codes for CATSRTSGRAGGTDTQYF.

The CDR3 nucleotides read TGTGCCAGCAGCCAACTTTCATCTGGTGGCTACACCTTC. Its translation: CASSQLSSGGYTF. V gene TRBV14 combines with J gene TRBJ1-2; no reliable D call. The CDR3 covers 13 residues. The V end was cut by 2 bases, the J end by 7 bases, with 11 bases between. Germline CDR1 and CDR2: SGHDN and FVKESK.

The chain is built from TRBV28 and TRBJ2-1, with D possibly matching TRBD1 (6 bases). Germline V gene lookup returns CDR1 MDHEN and CDR2 SYDVKM. V gave up 6 bases and J gave up 10 bases, with 22 bases separating them. This CDR3 is built from 15 residues. The CDR3 nucleotides read TGTGCCAGCAGGCCACTTTTGGGGGCGCTGAGGGAGCAGTTCTTC. Translated: CASRPLLGALREQFF.

Here the CDR3 DNA reads TGTGCCAGCAGGGCCCGAGCGGGAGCCGACGAGCAGTACTTC. Residues: CASRARAGADEQYF. The genes are TRBV2 and TRBJ2-7, with 8 bases identical to TRBD2. The CDR3 covers 14 residues. Germline V lookup: CDR1 SNHLY, CDR2 FYNNEI. V shed 6 bases, J shed 5 bases, and the junction held 9 bases outside the gene matches.

The V call is TRBV7-9, the J call TRBJ1-2; a weak D match, TRBD1 (6 bases). In germline, CDR1 is SEHNR, CDR2 FQNEAQ (reference sequence). Trimming pared 7 bases from V and 1 base from J, leaving 16 bases between. The CDR3 loop spans 15 amino acids. DNA of the CDR3: TGTGCCAGCATTGGGGGGGCGCTTAGTAACTATGGCTACACCTTC. Amino acid sequence: CASIGGALSNYGYTF.

The rearrangement joins TRBV21-1 to TRBJ2-7; the D call of TRBD1 is as the table states it, not checked on the DNA. TRBV21-1 is a recognized pseudogene. The CDR3 is 19 residues long. The CDR3 is CASTPPGASPNEGAYEQYF. CDR3 DNA sequence: TGTGCCAGCACCCCTCCTGGGGCTTCCCCAAACGAAGGTGCCTACGAGCAGTACTTC.

Worth noting for this clone: This sample also contains other DNA sequences that code for the same CDR3. V and J are TRBV5-6 and TRBJ2-1, with D unclear. The length of the CDR3 is 14 residues. Per germline, CDR1 SGHDT and CDR2 YYEEEE. Between the trimmed V and J ends, which lost 2 bases and 3 bases, there was a span of 9 bases. The CDR3 spells CASSLGQFYNEQFF. The CDR3 DNA sequence: TGTGCCAGCAGCTTAGGCCAATTCTACAATGAGCAGTTCTTC.

V gene TRBV18 combines with J gene TRBJ1-3, with no clear D. There are 14 residues in the CDR3. Deletions cut 2 bases from V and 0 bases from J, with 5 bases between. Germline values: CDR1 KGHSH, CDR2 LQKENI. The CDR3 sequence is CASSPDPSGNTIYF. The CDR3 region has the DNA TGTGCCAGCTCACCAGACCCCTCTGGAAACACCATATATTTT.

V gene TRBV29-1 combines with J gene TRBJ2-1; tentatively, D is TRBD2 (6 bases). Per the germline V gene, CDR1 is SQVTM and CDR2 is ANQGSEA. Trimming removed 6 bases at V and 8 bases at J, with 23 bases between. CDR3 length: 15 amino acids. The DNA for the CDR3 is TGCAGCGTGGGCATCCGGGACTTACGGGGCGATGAGCAGTTCTTC. This encodes CSVGIRDLRGDEQFF.

V is TRBV11-2 and J is TRBJ2-7; 9 bases align to TRBD1. J gave up 3 bases and V 9 bases, and 9 bases lay outside the gene matches. CDR1 SGHAT and CDR2 FQNNGV come from the germline V gene. The CDR3 spans 14 residues. CDR3 protein: CASYLGQGIYEQYF. For the CDR3, the DNA is TGTGCCAGTTACCTGGGACAGGGAATCTACGAGCAGTACTTC.

The chain joins TRBV9 to TRBJ2-7; TRBD1 might be the D (5 bases). Germline loops: CDR1 SGDLS, CDR2 YYNGEE. Deletions cut 3 bases from V and 2 bases from J, with 12 bases between. The CDR3 loop spans 14 amino acids. Here the CDR3 DNA reads TGTGCCAGCAGCGGAAGGGGTGGGGCCTACGAGCAGTACTTC. This codes for CASSGRGGAYEQYF.